One and the same sample provided the 14 T cell receptor beta chains below, sequenced in a study of CD8 T cells in Susac syndrome. Reverse transcription used about 0.45 to 1 ug RNA and random hexamers. MiXCR was run by TCRdb on the immunoSEQ multiplex PCR reads, yielding one entry per CDR3 protein. Among approximately 160,000 distinct CDR3 sequences listed, around 94% were seen once. The sample consisted of CD4+ T cells from PBMCs. These TCRs come from a human donor with multiple sclerosis.

V and J are TRBV5-7 and TRBJ1-2, with D possibly TRBD1 on 5 matching bases. TRBV5-7 is reported as an ORF; its role is uncertain. The CDR3 totals 15 residues. Trimming shortened V by 0 bases and J by 6 bases, and 15 bases separated the two germline ends. CDR3 residues: CASSLAKGLRDGYTF. The CDR3 region has the DNA TGTGCCAGCAGCTTGGCCAAGGGACTTAGGGATGGCTACACCTTC.

The J gene is TRBJ2-2, the V gene TRBV29-1; TRBD2 might be the D (5 bases). Germline V lookup: CDR1 SQVTM, CDR2 ANQGSEA. V was pared by 7 bases and J by 7 bases, with 13 bases between. This CDR3 comprises 12 residues. The CDR3 coding sequence is TGCAGCGGTGGGAGTTTAGGCGGGGAGCTGTTTTTT. Its translation is CSGGSLGGELFF.

The CDR3 region has the DNA TGTGCCAGCAGTTCAAGACGGTCCTACGAGCAGTACTTC. This gives the protein CASSSRRSYEQYF. This sequence joins TRBV6-6 and TRBJ2-7, with unresolved D. The CDR3 sequence is 13 residues long. The germline V and J ends were trimmed by 4 bases and 1 base, with 8 bases remaining between them. Germline loops: CDR1 MNHNY, CDR2 SVGAGI (reference sequence).

This chain joins TRBV10-3 and TRBJ2-6; 7 nucleotides line up with TRBD2. The CDR3 loop spans 13 amino acids. The germline V gene encodes CDR1 ENHRY and CDR2 SYGVKD. V gave up 8 bases and J gave up 3 bases; unmatched junction bases: 1. For the CDR3, the DNA is TGTGCCATCGGGAGGGGTGGGGCCAACGTCCTGACTTTC. Its translation: CAIGRGGANVLTF.

The chain carries TRBV12-3 or TRBV12-4 and TRBJ1-1; D gene uncertain. Trimming stripped 6 bases from V and 0 bases from J, with 11 bases between. The CDR3 totals 14 residues. CDR3 coding DNA: TGTGCCAGCAGCTGGGCAGAGATGAACACTGAAGCTTTCTTT. Its protein is CASSWAEMNTEAFF.

This clonotype was detected only a few times. The V and J genes are TRBV29-1 and TRBJ2-2, with 7 bases matching TRBD1. The germline gives CDR1 SQVTM, CDR2 ANQGSEA. V shed 4 bases and J 3 bases; nucleotides not matched to a gene: 2. The CDR3 sequence is 13 residues long. In DNA, the CDR3 is TGCAGCGTTGGGGGACAGTACACCGGGGAGCTGTTTTTT. This translates into CSVGGQYTGELFF.

This clonotype was seen a single time. The chain links TRBV24-1 to TRBJ2-5, with 13 bases lining up with TRBD2. With 9 bases clipped from V and 7 bases from J, the junction kept 10 bases outside the gene matches. The CDR3 has 15 residues. Looked up from germline, CDR1 is KGHDR and CDR2 is SFDVKD. The CDR3, as DNA: TGTGCCACCGGGGACGGGACTAGCGGGATGGGGACCCAGTACTTC. Its translation: CATGDGTSGMGTQYF.

This clonotype was picked up a small number of times. The V call is TRBV7-9, the J call TRBJ2-7, with no clear D. This CDR3 is built from 11 residues. CDR1 is SEHNR and CDR2 is FQNEAQ in the germline V gene (reference sequence). The V and J ends lost 5 bases and 2 bases respectively, with 4 bases between them. The CDR3: CASSPAYEQYF. Written as DNA, the CDR3 is TGTGCCAGCAGCCCCGCCTACGAGCAGTACTTC. Combining the CDR3 with reference TRBV7-9 and TRBJ2-7 gives the whole variable domain DTGVSQNPRHKITKRGQNVTFRCDPISEHNRLYWYRQTLGQGPEFLTYFQNEAQLEKSRLLSDRFSAERPKGSFSTLEIQRTEQGDSAMYLCASSPAYEQYFGPGTRLTVT.

The J gene is TRBJ1-2, the V gene TRBV5-4; possibly TRBD1 for D (5 bases). V lost 8 bases, J lost 4 bases, and 15 bases lay in between. This CDR3 region has 13 residues. The V gene's germline CDR1 is SGHNT and CDR2 YYREEE (reference sequence). This CDR3 reads CASNRGGTYGYTF. As DNA, the CDR3 is TGTGCCAGTAACCGAGGAGGGACCTATGGCTACACCTTC.

This clonotype has only one observation. This chain links TRBV6-5 with TRBJ2-5; D not resolved. CDR1 is MNHEY, CDR2 SVGAGI, per germline. The CDR3 covers 16 residues. Trimming took 0 bases from V and 0 from J, leaving 11 bases between them. CDR3 in amino acids: CASSYSLGRYQETQYF. The CDR3 DNA reads TGTGCCAGCAGTTACTCTCTAGGCAGGTACCAAGAGACCCAGTACTTC.

The V gene is TRBV3-1, the J gene TRBJ2-5, with 15 bases fitting TRBD2. With V trimmed by 5 bases and J by 2 bases, 6 bases remained unmatched. The CDR3 extends over 17 amino acids. Per the germline V gene, CDR1 is LGHDT and CDR2 is YNNKEL (reference sequence). CDR3 sequence reads: CASSYRTSGRGQETQYF. CDR3 coding DNA: TGTGCCAGCAGCTACCGGACTAGCGGGAGGGGACAAGAGACCCAGTACTTC.

This chain connects TRBV27 to TRBJ2-1; D might be TRBD1 (5 bases). This CDR3 spans 12 amino acids. Germline-derived CDR1 and CDR2 are MNHEY and SMNVEV (reference sequence). Trimming removed 5 bases from V and 10 bases from J, with 12 bases in between. CDR3 sequence reads: CASSAFRQEQFF. Here the CDR3 DNA reads TGTGCCAGCAGTGCCTTTAGACAGGAGCAGTTCTTC.

This clonotype came up a few times. The V and J genes are TRBV6-1 and TRBJ1-3, with D uncertain. Germline V CDR1 and CDR2: MNHNS, SASEGT. This CDR3 is built from 14 residues. V gave up 5 bases and J gave up 0 bases, with 8 bases separating them. CDR3 DNA sequence: TGTGCCAGCAGTTTCGGGAGCTCTGGAAACACCATATATTTT. Protein product: CASSFGSSGNTIYF.

The CDR3 here is CASSLMGAEETQYF. CDR3 in DNA: TGTGCCAGCAGCTTGATGGGGGCAGAAGAGACCCAGTACTTC. The V call is TRBV7-9, the J call TRBJ2-5; TRBD1 is a possible D gene (6 bases). The V gene lost 3 bases and the J gene lost 3 bases, with 11 bases spanning the gap. This CDR3 has 14 amino acids. Germline-derived CDR1 and CDR2 are SEHNR and FQNEAQ (reference sequence).